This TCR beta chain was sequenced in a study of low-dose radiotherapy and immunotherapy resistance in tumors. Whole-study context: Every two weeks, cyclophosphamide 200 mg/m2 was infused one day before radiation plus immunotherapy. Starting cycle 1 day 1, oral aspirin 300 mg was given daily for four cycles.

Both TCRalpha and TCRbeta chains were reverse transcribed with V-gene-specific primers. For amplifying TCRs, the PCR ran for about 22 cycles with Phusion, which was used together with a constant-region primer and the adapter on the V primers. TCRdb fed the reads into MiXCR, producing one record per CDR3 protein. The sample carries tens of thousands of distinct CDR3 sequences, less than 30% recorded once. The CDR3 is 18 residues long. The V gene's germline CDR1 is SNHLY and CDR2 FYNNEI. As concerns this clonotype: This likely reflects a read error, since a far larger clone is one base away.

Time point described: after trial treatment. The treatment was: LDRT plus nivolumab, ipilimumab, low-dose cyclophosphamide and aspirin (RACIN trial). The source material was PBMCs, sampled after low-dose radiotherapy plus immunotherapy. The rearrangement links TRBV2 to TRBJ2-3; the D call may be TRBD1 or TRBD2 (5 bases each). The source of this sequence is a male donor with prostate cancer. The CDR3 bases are TGTGCCAGCAGCAGGAGAGAGGGGTTCGGGCCGAGAAGAGATACGGAGTATTTT. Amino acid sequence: CASSRREGFGPRRDTEYF.